A single sample gave rise to the 20 T cell receptor beta chains below, sequenced in a study of control samples from healthy donors and cancer patients. Generated by immunoSEQ multiplex PCR, the TCRdb table keeps only in-frame clones and is missing some. The repertoire has around 53,000 clones, 80% to 90% of them found once; the top ten carry roughly 2.8%. The sample comprised PBMCs. These TCRs come from a woman aged 45-59 years with lung cancer.

This clone was seen only once. V and J are TRBV7-9 and TRBJ1-6; D is possibly TRBD1 (5 bases). This CDR3 region has 13 residues. Germline CDR1 SEHNR, CDR2 FQNEAQ (reference sequence). Trimming stripped 3 bases from V and 8 bases from J, with 8 bases between. CDR3 sequence: CASSFTGDSPLHF. Written as DNA, the CDR3 is TGTGCCAGCAGCTTTACAGGAGATTCACCCCTCCACTTT.

V usage is TRBV28 and J usage is TRBJ2-7; maybe TRBD1 (6 bases). This CDR3 region has 12 residues. CDR1 MDHEN and CDR2 SYDVKM come from the germline V gene. Trimming stripped 3 bases from V and 12 bases from J, with 15 bases between. This CDR3 is CASSLTGQGLYF. In nucleotides, the CDR3 is TGTGCCAGCAGTTTGACAGGTCAAGGGCTGTACTTC. Together with reference TRBV28 and TRBJ2-7, the CDR3 gives the full variable domain: DVKVTQSSRYLVKRTGEKVFLECVQDMDHENMFWYRQDPGLGLRLIYFSYDVKMKEKGDIPEGYSVSREKKERFSLILESASTNQTSMYLCASSLTGQGLYFGPGTRLTVT.

This clone showed up just a few times. This chain links TRBV18 with TRBJ1-1; no firm D call. CDR3 length: 16 amino acids. Between the trimmed V and J ends, which lost 5 bases and 6 bases, there was a span of 22 bases. Germline values: CDR1 KGHSH, CDR2 LQKENI. The DNA for the CDR3 is TGTGCCAGCTCATCCACCCTGACAAACTACATCCCTGAAGCTTTCTTT. Translation gives CASSSTLTNYIPEAFF.

CDR3 coding DNA: TGTGCCAGCAGTTCTTGGGACAGGGTCTACGAGCAGTACTTC. As protein: CASSSWDRVYEQYF. The chain is built from TRBV27 and TRBJ2-7, with 9 positions matching TRBD1. J was trimmed by 3 bases and V by 4 bases; bases with no gene match: 4. The CDR3 totals 14 residues. CDR1 and CDR2 from the germline V gene are MNHEY and SMNVEV (reference sequence).

The chain has TRBV18 and TRBJ1-5; 7 bases align to TRBD1. CDR1 KGHSH and CDR2 LQKENI come from the germline V gene. This CDR3 spans 14 amino acids. The junction had 5 bases not matched to a gene; V was cut back by 4 bases and J by 5 bases. The CDR3, as DNA: TGTGCCAGCTCACTCACAGGGGCCGATCAGCCCCAGCATTTT. Its protein is CASSLTGADQPQHF. The whole variable domain, filled in from reference TRBV18 and TRBJ1-5, reads NAGVMQNPRHLVRRRGQEARLRCSPMKGHSHVYWYRQLPEEGLKFMVYLQKENIIDESGMPKERFSAEFPKEGPSILRIQQVVRGDSAAYFCASSLTGADQPQHFGDGTRLSIL.

V is TRBV11-1 and J is TRBJ1-2; D is possibly TRBD1 (5 bases). The V end was cut by 5 bases, the J end by 2 bases, with 9 bases between. The CDR3 extends over 13 amino acids. Germline V gene data show CDR1 as SGHAT and CDR2 as FQDESV (reference sequence). CDR3 in DNA: TGTGCCAGCAGCCCAGACAGAAACTATGGCTACACCTTC. Its translation is CASSPDRNYGYTF.

The chain carries TRBV25-1 and TRBJ1-6; no firm D call. Trimming took 3 bases from V and 10 from J, leaving 10 bases between them. Germline CDR1 reads MGHDK; CDR2 reads SYGVNS. This CDR3 contains 13 residues. This CDR3 is CASSEAGESPLHF. The CDR3 DNA reads TGTGCCAGCAGTGAGGCAGGTGAATCACCCCTCCACTTT.

The J gene is TRBJ2-3, the V gene TRBV4-2; no clear D gene. The CDR3 consists of 13 residues. Germline CDR1 is LGHNA and CDR2 is YNFKEQ. The V gene lost 4 bases and the J gene lost 0 bases, with 5 bases spanning the gap. CDR3 nucleotides: TGTGCCAGCAGCCCCTCTAGCACAGATACGCAGTATTTT. It specifies CASSPSSTDTQYF.

This clone was seen only once. This rearrangement joins TRBV3-1 (or the pseudogene TRBV3-2) to TRBJ1-6; maybe TRBD1 (6 bases). The CDR3 has 15 amino acids. Germline V CDR1 and CDR2: LGHDT, YNNKEL (reference sequence). Trimming removed 4 bases from V and 9 bases from J, with 16 bases in between. CDR3 sequence (DNA): TGTGCCAGCAGCCTTCCTGGCAGGGGAGGTTCACCCCTCCACTTT. Encoded protein: CASSLPGRGGSPLHF.

The rearrangement joins TRBV15 to TRBJ2-5; possibly TRBD1 or TRBD2 for D (7 bases each). This CDR3 comprises 17 residues. The germline V gene has CDR1 LNHNV and CDR2 YYDKDF (reference sequence). V was shortened by 5 bases and J by 2 bases, with 21 bases between the two germline ends. Here the CDR3 DNA reads TGTGCCACCAGCGAGTACAGGGGAGGGGTTGGTCAAGAGACCCAGTACTTC. This translates into CATSEYRGGVGQETQYF.

CDR3 amino acids: CTSSLWVKTQYF. CDR3 DNA sequence: TGCACCAGCAGCCTGTGGGTGAAGACCCAGTACTTC. The chain is built from TRBV1 and TRBJ2-5. TRBV1 is noted as a pseudogene. The CDR3 is 12 residues long.

The chain has TRBV19 and TRBJ1-4, with 9 bases lining up with TRBD1. Germline loops: CDR1 LNHDA, CDR2 SQIVND (reference sequence). This CDR3 is built from 15 residues. V lost 3 bases and J lost 8; bases outside the gene matches: 7. The CDR3 DNA sequence: TGTGCCAGTAGTATCACCGGGACAGGGTCAGAAAAACTGTTTTTT. Its translation: CASSITGTGSEKLFF.

This clone was detected once. The chain couples TRBV19 to TRBJ2-1; no reliable D call. Germline V lookup: CDR1 LNHDA, CDR2 SQIVND (reference sequence). Trimming removed 7 bases at V and 4 bases at J, with 8 bases between. The CDR3 runs to 12 residues. The CDR3 sequence: CASMAGYNEQFF. The CDR3 region has the DNA TGTGCCAGTATGGCAGGTTACAATGAGCAGTTCTTC. Combining the CDR3 with reference TRBV19 and TRBJ2-1 gives the whole variable domain DGGITQSPKYLFRKEGQNVTLSCEQNLNHDAMYWYRQDPGQGLRLIYYSQIVNDFQKGDIAEGYSVSREKKESFPLTVTSAQKNPTAFYLCASMAGYNEQFFGPGTRLTVL.

The chain combines TRBV7-9 with TRBJ1-1, with D possibly matching TRBD1 (5 bases). CDR3 size: 15 residues. Trimming removed 1 base at V and 4 bases at J, with 13 bases between. Germline V gene lookup returns CDR1 SEHNR and CDR2 FQNEAQ (reference sequence). The CDR3: CASSLGRQGSTEAFF. The CDR3 DNA sequence: TGTGCCAGCAGCTTAGGTAGGCAGGGAAGCACTGAAGCTTTCTTT.

J is TRBJ1-2 and V is TRBV28; a possible D gene is TRBD1 (5 bases). V dropped 6 bases and J dropped 4 bases, with 18 bases sitting between them. The CDR3 extends over 15 amino acids. Germline CDR1 MDHEN, CDR2 SYDVKM. The CDR3 protein is CASRATGAVAYGYTF. As DNA, the CDR3 is TGTGCCAGCAGAGCTACCGGGGCAGTGGCCTATGGCTACACCTTC.

This sequence joins TRBV12-3 or TRBV12-4 and TRBJ1-1; D unclear. V was trimmed by 1 base and J by 5 bases, leaving 8 bases between them. The CDR3 length is 13 residues. The CDR3 DNA sequence: TGTGCCAGCAGTTTAGATAGCGTAACTGAAGCTTTCTTT. Its protein product is CASSLDSVTEAFF.

The V call is TRBV12-3 or TRBV12-4, the J call TRBJ1-2; D is possibly TRBD1 (5 bases). Trimming cost V 7 bases and J 9 bases, with 18 bases left between them. The CDR3 is 13 amino acids. DNA for the CDR3: TGTGCCAGCACACCCTTGGTAGGGGATCGCTACACCTTC. It is translated as CASTPLVGDRYTF.

This chain connects TRBV28 to TRBJ1-2, with TRBD1 identical over 10 bases. Per the germline V gene, CDR1 is MDHEN and CDR2 is SYDVKM. V dropped 6 bases and J dropped 7; count of bases not matched to a gene: 8. The CDR3 has 14 amino acids. The CDR3 is CASSRGGQGTGYTF. CDR3 DNA: TGTGCCAGCAGCCGAGGGGGACAGGGGACTGGCTACACCTTC.

This chain connects TRBV4-1 to TRBJ1-5; 7 nucleotides line up with TRBD1. Unmatched junction bases numbered 6, after V lost 0 bases and J lost 1 base. This CDR3 comprises 17 residues. CDR1 and CDR2 from the germline V gene are MGHRA and YSYEKL. In DNA form, the CDR3 reads TGCGCCAGCAGCCAAGATGGGTGGGGACAGAGCAATCAGCCCCAGCATTTT. It specifies CASSQDGWGQSNQPQHF.

This chain joins TRBV10-3 and TRBJ1-6, with D unclear. This CDR3 comprises 15 residues. CDR1 ENHRY and CDR2 SYGVKD come from the germline V gene. Trimming cost V 3 bases and J 6 bases, with 12 bases left between them. CDR3 loop: CAISEGLHFNSPLHF. CDR3 sequence (DNA): TGTGCCATCAGTGAAGGCCTCCACTTTAATTCACCCCTCCACTTT.